Listed below are T cell receptor beta chains from one sample, sequenced in a study of Graves' ophthalmopathy and Graves' hyperthyroidism. TCRdb independently ran MiXCR on the multiplex PCR reads; one entry per CDR3 protein. The table lists some 380,000 distinct CDR3 sequences, 15% of them singletons, with about 7.3% in the top ten. Material for sequencing was peripheral blood. The receptors were gathered from a woman between 18 and 29 years old with stable Graves' hyperthyroidism. The CDR3 runs from the conserved cysteine through the conserved F or W. A D gene is named only where the DNA matches it firmly. Some rows have no size entry. The others give once, few or many, or a class for an expanded clone.

D	J	size	V	CDR3	DNA
.	TRBJ1-1	many	TRBV24-1	CATSDRLGEAFF	TGTGCCACCAGTGACCGTTTGGGGGAAGCTTTCTTT
.	TRBJ1-1	many	TRBV2	CASSRQVNPEAFF	TGTGCCAGCAGCCGACAGGTTAACCCTGAAGCTTTCTTT
.	TRBJ1-5	many	TRBV6-2/TRBV6-3	CASRRPGNQPQHF	TGTGCCAGCAGAAGACCGGGCAATCAGCCCCAGCATTTT
.	TRBJ1-5	many	TRBV29-1	CSVEGQGNQPQHF	TGCAGCGTTGAAGGGCAGGGCAATCAGCCCCAGCATTTT
.	TRBJ1-2	.	TRBV7-9	CASSLSAYGFTF	TGTGCCAGCAGCTTAAGTGCTTATGGCTTCACCTTC
.	TRBJ1-1	.	TRBV6-1	CASKGRTATEAFF	TGTGCCAGCAAAGGTCGGACGGCCACTGAAGCTTTCTTT
.	TRBJ1-5	once	TRBV19	CASSTPGNSNQPQHF	TGTGCCAGTAGCACCCCAGGGAATAGCAATCAGCCCCAGCATTTT
.	TRBJ1-5	many	TRBV20-1	CSAREGRSGQPQHF	TGCAGTGCTAGAGAGGGGAGGAGCGGTCAGCCCCAGCATTTT
.	TRBJ2-5	many	TRBV6-5	CASQVGQYQETQYF	TGTGCCAGCCAGGTGGGGCAGTACCAAGAGACCCAGTACTTC
.	TRBJ2-7	many	TRBV6-5	CASSQGRGVSEQYF	TGTGCCAGCAGTCAGGGGAGGGGAGTATCCGAGCAGTACTTC
.	TRBJ1-6	many	TRBV11-2	CASSGTVNSPLHF	TGTGCCAGCAGCGGGACGGTTAATTCACCCCTCCACTTT
.	TRBJ1-1	many	TRBV6-1	CASSSRLFPRGAFF	TGTGCCAGCAGCTCCCGCCTCTTTCCTCGGGGAGCTTTCTTT
.	TRBJ1-1	few	TRBV6-2/TRBV6-3	CASSYGGPRTEAFF	TGTGCCAGCAGTTACGGCGGACCTCGAACTGAAGCTTTCTTT
.	TRBJ1-1	many	TRBV12-3/TRBV12-4	CASSLALRQLF	TGTGCCAGCAGTTTAGCGCTTCGACAGTTGTTT
.	TRBJ1-2	.	TRBV11-2	CASSLDGRSQANYGYTF	TGTGCCAGCAGCTTAGATGGTCGCTCGCAAGCTAACTATGGCTACACCTTC
.	TRBJ2-7	.	TRBV6-5	CASSLGTLSSYEQYF	TGTGCCAGCAGTTTGGGGACTCTCTCCTCCTACGAGCAGTACTTC
.	TRBJ1-6	many	TRBV12-3/TRBV12-4	CASTLGQDIRSYNSPLHF	TGTGCCAGCACCCTCGGACAAGACATTCGCTCCTATAATTCACCCCTCCACTTT
TRBD1	TRBJ1-5	many	TRBV6-2/TRBV6-3	CASSYSGQGAGSNQPQHF	TGTGCCAGCAGTTACTCGGGACAGGGGGCTGGGAGCAATCAGCCCCAGCATTTT
.	TRBJ2-7	.	TRBV12-3/TRBV12-4	CASSLLPGFDEQYF	TGTGCCAGCAGTTTACTACCGGGATTTGACGAGCAGTACTTC
TRBD1	TRBJ1-1	.	TRBV6-1	CASRPGQYTEAFF	TGTGCCAGCAGGCCGGGACAGTACACTGAAGCTTTCTTT
TRBD1	TRBJ1-2	many	TRBV19	CASSIGLVGQGAPGYTF	TGTGCCAGTAGTATAGGTCTCGTGGGACAGGGGGCGCCTGGCTACACCTTC
.	TRBJ1-3	many	TRBV7-3	CASSSSVWMDSPSSGNTIYF	TGTGCCAGCAGCTCCTCCGTTTGGATGGACTCCCCGAGCTCTGGAAACACCATATATTTT
.	TRBJ1-1	few	TRBV12-3/TRBV12-4	CASSFNKVAFF	TGTGCCAGCAGTTTTAATAAGGTCGCTTTCTTT
.	TRBJ2-7	.	TRBV15	CATSERVKVNEQYF	TGTGCCACCAGCGAGAGGGTGAAGGTAAACGAGCAGTACTTC
.	TRBJ2-7	few	TRBV5-1	CASSVSGSVGEQYF	TGCGCCAGCAGCGTGTCCGGGTCCGTCGGCGAGCAGTACTTC
.	TRBJ1-2	many	TRBV28	CASSPGGSSYGYTF	TGTGCCAGCAGCCCTGGAGGGAGTAGCTATGGCTACACCTTC
TRBD2	TRBJ2-5	many	TRBV20-1	CSAPRVIAGQLGAQYF	TGCAGTGCCCCCCGGGTAATAGCGGGACAACTCGGGGCCCAGTACTTC
.	TRBJ1-1	many	TRBV28	CASSPVIPATEAFF	TGTGCCAGCAGTCCGGTGATCCCGGCCACTGAAGCTTTCTTT
.	TRBJ1-1	many	TRBV12-3/TRBV12-4	CASSLKQANTEAFF	TGTGCCAGCAGTTTAAAACAGGCCAACACTGAAGCTTTCTTT
.	TRBJ2-4	many	TRBV5-1	CASSLYSGVAKNIQYF	TGCGCCAGCAGCTTGTATTCCGGCGTAGCCAAAAACATTCAGTACTTC
.	TRBJ1-2	many	TRBV7-9	CASSLANRDGYTF	TGTGCCAGCAGCTTAGCGAATAGGGACGGCTACACCTTC
.	TRBJ2-7	many	TRBV5-5	CASSLAMGSEQYF	TGTGCCAGCAGCTTGGCCATGGGGTCCGAGCAGTACTTC
TRBD2	TRBJ2-7	once	TRBV20-1	CSASSAGAHREQYF	TGCAGTGCTAGCTCGGCGGGAGCCCATAGGGAGCAGTACTTC
.	TRBJ1-5	many	TRBV24-1	CATSLGGVNQPQHF	TGTGCCACCAGTCTTGGCGGGGTTAATCAGCCCCAGCATTTT
.	TRBJ1-2	many	TRBV12-3/TRBV12-4	CASSLEGRDGYTF	TGTGCCAGCAGTTTAGAAGGCAGGGATGGCTACACCTTC
.	TRBJ2-6	many	TRBV6-1	CASSAGALSGANVLTF	TGTGCCAGCAGTGCCGGGGCCCTATCTGGGGCCAACGTCCTGACTTTC
.	TRBJ1-1	many	TRBV28	CASSSGSLNTEAFF	TGTGCCAGCAGTTCAGGGAGCCTGAACACTGAAGCTTTCTTT
.	TRBJ1-1	few	TRBV19	CASSIRGPAEAFF	TGTGCCAGTAGTATCCGGGGACCGGCCGAAGCTTTCTTT
.	TRBJ2-5	many	TRBV6-2/TRBV6-3	CASTQGGTQYF	TGTGCCAGCACTCAAGGGGGGACCCAGTACTTC
TRBD1	TRBJ2-7	many	TRBV5-1	CASSADRAYEQYF	TGCGCCAGCAGCGCCGACAGGGCTTACGAGCAGTACTTC
.	TRBJ1-1	few	TRBV9	CASSPPPAGQAEAFF	TGTGCCAGCAGCCCACCGCCGGCAGGGCAGGCTGAAGCTTTCTTT
TRBD2	TRBJ2-3	many	TRBV6-2/TRBV6-3	CASTTRLAGDTQYF	TGTGCCAGCACCACCCGACTAGCGGGGGATACGCAGTATTTT
.	TRBJ1-1	many	TRBV7-2	CASSLQGLRNTEAFF	TGTGCCAGCAGCCTACAGGGTTTGAGGAACACTGAAGCTTTCTTT
.	TRBJ2-7	many	TRBV12-3/TRBV12-4	CASRQRGATGREQYF	TGTGCCAGCCGACAAAGAGGGGCAACAGGGCGCGAGCAGTACTTC
TRBD2	TRBJ2-2	many	TRBV11-2	CASSLWAGGNTGELFF	TGTGCCAGCAGCTTATGGGCGGGGGGGAACACCGGGGAGCTGTTTTTT
.	TRBJ1-1	many	TRBV14	CASSRPGFNTEAFF	TGTGCCAGCAGCCGGCCGGGTTTTAACACTGAAGCTTTCTTT
.	TRBJ1-2	many	TRBV12-3/TRBV12-4	CASSLEVTGGANYGYTF	TGTGCCAGCAGTTTAGAAGTCACGGGGGGCGCTAACTATGGCTACACCTTC
.	TRBJ2-7	many	TRBV12-3/TRBV12-4	CLARGVGEQYF	TGCCTCGCCAGGGGTGTGGGCGAGCAGTACTTC
.	TRBJ1-2	many	TRBV5-6	CASSLDRTPGGYTF	TGTGCCAGCAGCTTAGACAGGACCCCTGGAGGCTACACCTTC
.	TRBJ2-5	many	TRBV11-3	CASSLGGSAAPSGTQYF	TGTGCCAGCAGCTTAGGGGGATCGGCGGCTCCGAGCGGGACCCAGTACTTC
TRBD2	TRBJ2-2	many	TRBV11-1	CASTEGGTAENTGELFF	TGTGCCAGCACGGAGGGAGGGACTGCCGAGAACACCGGGGAGCTGTTTTTT
.	TRBJ2-5	many	TRBV20-1	CSATRDSHTQETQYF	TGCAGTGCTACTCGGGACTCTCATACCCAAGAGACCCAGTACTTC
.	TRBJ1-2	many	TRBV7-9	CASKWGDYGYTF	TGTGCCAGCAAGTGGGGTGACTATGGCTACACCTTC
.	TRBJ1-3	many	TRBV15	CATSSSSGNTIYF	TGTGCCACCAGCAGCTCCAGTGGAAACACCATATATTTT
.	TRBJ2-6	many	TRBV6-1	CASSEASGSGANVLTF	TGTGCCAGCAGTGAAGCGAGCGGCTCTGGGGCCAACGTCCTGACTTTC